A selection of T cell receptor beta chains follows, all from one sample in a study of blood T cell repertoires in COVID-19. Produced via immunoSEQ multiplex PCR; TCRdb's table is partial and in-frame only. The table shows 88,000 or so clones, with approximately 84% occurring only once. The sequencing input was peripheral blood. Every receptor here comes from a man in his sixties with acute or convalescent COVID-19. The CDR3 runs from the conserved cysteine through the conserved F or W. The D gene is left open where the match is weak. Clone size is not always given. Where it is, it says once, few, many or a class for expanded clones.

V gene: TRBV9
D gene: TRBD2
J gene: TRBJ2-7
clone size: NA
CDR3 protein: CASSGGGLAGDEQYF
CDR3 DNA: TGTGCCAGCAGCGGGGGAGGACTAGCGGGAGACGAGCAGTACTTC

V gene: TRBV7-6
D gene: NA
J gene: TRBJ2-1
clone size: NA
CDR3 protein: CASSLLANPETYNEQFF
CDR3 DNA: TGTGCCAGCAGCTTACTAGCGAACCCGGAGACCTACAATGAGCAGTTCTTC

V gene: TRBV28
D gene: NA
J gene: TRBJ1-5
clone size: NA
CDR3 protein: CASRGASNQPQHF
CDR3 DNA: TGTGCCAGCCGCGGTGCTAGCAATCAGCCCCAGCATTTT

V gene: TRBV4-1
D gene: NA
J gene: TRBJ1-2
clone size: NA
CDR3 protein: CASSQVSSMVNSPYGYTF
CDR3 DNA: TGCGCCAGCAGCCAAGTGTCCTCTATGGTGAACAGCCCCTATGGCTACACCTTC

V gene: TRBV5-8
D gene: NA
J gene: TRBJ1-1
clone size: NA
CDR3 protein: CASSLDRALRTEAFF
CDR3 DNA: TGTGCCAGCAGCTTGGACAGGGCCCTGAGGACTGAAGCTTTCTTT

V gene: TRBV3-1/TRBV3-2
D gene: NA
J gene: TRBJ1-2
clone size: NA
CDR3 protein: CASSPAENYGYTF
CDR3 DNA: TGTGCCAGCAGCCCTGCGGAGAACTATGGCTACACCTTC

V gene: TRBV5-4
D gene: NA
J gene: TRBJ1-4
clone size: NA
CDR3 protein: CASSRATNEKLFF
CDR3 DNA: TGTGCCAGCAGCCGCGCCACTAATGAAAAACTGTTTTTT

V gene: TRBV3-1/TRBV3-2
D gene: NA
J gene: TRBJ2-7
clone size: NA
CDR3 protein: CASSPHRDSNEQYF
CDR3 DNA: TGTGCCAGCAGCCCACACAGGGATTCTAACGAGCAGTACTTC

V gene: TRBV11-2
D gene: TRBD2
J gene: TRBJ2-3
clone size: NA
CDR3 protein: CASSRTSGKTSTDTQYF
CDR3 DNA: TGTGCCAGCAGCCGGACTAGCGGGAAGACTAGCACAGATACGCAGTATTTT

V gene: TRBV10-3
D gene: TRBD1
J gene: TRBJ1-1
clone size: NA
CDR3 protein: CAIRGQGVNTEAFF
CDR3 DNA: TGTGCCATCAGAGGACAGGGGGTGAACACTGAAGCTTTCTTT

V gene: TRBV7-9
D gene: NA
J gene: TRBJ2-7
clone size: NA
CDR3 protein: CASRRDTVGEQYF
CDR3 DNA: TGTGCCAGCCGTCGGGACACCGTCGGCGAGCAGTACTTC

V gene: TRBV7-2
D gene: NA
J gene: TRBJ1-4
clone size: NA
CDR3 protein: CASSLGAVPGATNEKLFF
CDR3 DNA: TGTGCCAGCAGCTTAGGGGCAGTTCCAGGCGCAACTAATGAAAAACTGTTTTTT

V gene: TRBV11-2
D gene: NA
J gene: TRBJ1-4
clone size: NA
CDR3 protein: CASSLEGVGGARLFF
CDR3 DNA: TGTGCCAGCAGCTTAGAGGGGGTCGGGGGGGCCCGACTGTTTTTT

V gene: TRBV6-6
D gene: TRBD1
J gene: TRBJ1-2
clone size: NA
CDR3 protein: CASSYSSQGAGYGYTF
CDR3 DNA: TGTGCCAGCAGTTACTCGTCACAGGGGGCAGGCTATGGCTACACCTTC

V gene: TRBV10-2
D gene: TRBD1
J gene: TRBJ1-5
clone size: NA
CDR3 protein: CASSSDRGGGQPQHF
CDR3 DNA: TGCGCCAGCAGTTCCGACAGGGGGGGTGGTCAGCCCCAGCATTTT

V gene: TRBV6-2/TRBV6-3
D gene: NA
J gene: TRBJ2-1
clone size: NA
CDR3 protein: CASSLLPPGYSSYNEQFF
CDR3 DNA: TGTGCCAGCAGTCTCTTGCCCCCAGGGTACAGCTCCTACAATGAGCAGTTCTTC

V gene: TRBV10-3
D gene: TRBD1
J gene: TRBJ1-6
clone size: once
CDR3 protein: CASSRGTESSPLHF
CDR3 DNA: TGTGCCTCTTCCCGGGGGACAGAGAGTTCACCCCTCCACTTT

V gene: TRBV6-6
D gene: NA
J gene: TRBJ2-1
clone size: many
CDR3 protein: CASTEGRGAYNEQFF
CDR3 DNA: TGTGCCAGCACAGAGGGCCGGGGTGCCTACAATGAGCAGTTCTTC

V gene: TRBV7-6
D gene: TRBD2
J gene: TRBJ2-7
clone size: NA
CDR3 protein: CASSWTSGRGEQYF
CDR3 DNA: TGTGCCAGCAGCTGGACTAGCGGGAGGGGCGAGCAGTACTTC

V gene: TRBV6-5
D gene: TRBD1
J gene: TRBJ1-6
clone size: once
CDR3 protein: CASSFRTGSNSPLHF
CDR3 DNA: TGTGCCAGCAGTTTCCGGACAGGGAGTAATTCACCCCTCCACTTT

V gene: TRBV12-3/TRBV12-4
D gene: TRBD1
J gene: TRBJ1-5
clone size: NA
CDR3 protein: CASSAGQGQPQHF
CDR3 DNA: TGTGCCAGCAGTGCGGGACAGGGTCAGCCCCAGCATTTT

V gene: TRBV27
D gene: TRBD1
J gene: TRBJ2-7
clone size: few
CDR3 protein: CASSPRDSSYEQYF
CDR3 DNA: TGTGCCAGCAGCCCCCGGGACAGCTCCTACGAGCAGTACTTC

V gene: TRBV19
D gene: TRBD1
J gene: TRBJ1-4
clone size: NA
CDR3 protein: CASTTLTGDEKLFF
CDR3 DNA: TGTGCCAGTACCACGCTGACAGGGGATGAAAAACTGTTTTTT

V gene: TRBV15
D gene: TRBD1
J gene: TRBJ1-5
clone size: NA
CDR3 protein: CATSRTGQGAPNINQPQHF
CDR3 DNA: TGTGCCACCAGCAGAACGGGACAGGGGGCCCCAAACATCAATCAGCCCCAGCATTTT

V gene: TRBV5-4
D gene: NA
J gene: TRBJ1-1
clone size: NA
CDR3 protein: CASGGQANTEAFF
CDR3 DNA: TGTGCCAGCGGTGGGCAGGCGAACACTGAAGCTTTCTTT

V gene: TRBV4-1
D gene: NA
J gene: TRBJ2-5
clone size: NA
CDR3 protein: CASSRGRAAGPQETQYF
CDR3 DNA: TGCGCCAGCAGCCGGGGGCGCGCAGCGGGACCCCAAGAGACCCAGTACTTC

V gene: TRBV5-1
D gene: NA
J gene: TRBJ1-5
clone size: NA
CDR3 protein: CASSLGQGSQPQHF
CDR3 DNA: TGCGCCAGCAGCTTGGGGCAGGGTAGTCAGCCCCAGCATTTT

V gene: TRBV24-1
D gene: TRBD1
J gene: TRBJ2-1
clone size: NA
CDR3 protein: CATSGDRGNEQFF
CDR3 DNA: TGTGCCACCAGTGGGGACAGGGGCAATGAGCAGTTCTTC

V gene: TRBV7-8
D gene: TRBD2
J gene: TRBJ2-7
clone size: NA
CDR3 protein: CASSPLLAGVYEQYF
CDR3 DNA: TGTGCCAGCAGCCCATTACTAGCGGGAGTTTACGAGCAGTACTTC

V gene: TRBV2
D gene: TRBD1
J gene: TRBJ2-6
clone size: NA
CDR3 protein: CASSITGAGANVLTF
CDR3 DNA: TGTGCCAGCAGTATTACAGGGGCTGGGGCCAACGTCCTGACTTTC

V gene: TRBV25-1
D gene: NA
J gene: TRBJ1-6
clone size: NA
CDR3 protein: CASSEPRGANSPLHF
CDR3 DNA: TGTGCCAGCAGTGAACCCCGCGGAGCTAATTCACCCCTCCACTTT

V gene: TRBV6-4
D gene: TRBD1
J gene: TRBJ1-2
clone size: NA
CDR3 protein: CASSEGRGINGYTF
CDR3 DNA: TGTGCCAGCAGTGAGGGCAGGGGGATCAATGGCTACACCTTC

V gene: TRBV27
D gene: TRBD2
J gene: TRBJ2-7
clone size: NA
CDR3 protein: CASSPGLAGVNEQYF
CDR3 DNA: TGTGCCAGCAGTCCTGGACTAGCGGGAGTGAACGAGCAGTACTTC

V gene: TRBV7-6
D gene: TRBD2
J gene: TRBJ2-7
clone size: once
CDR3 protein: CASSLDGRSSGGNEQYF
CDR3 DNA: TGTGCCAGCAGCTTAGACGGAAGGTCTAGCGGGGGGAACGAGCAGTACTTC

V gene: TRBV18
D gene: TRBD2
J gene: TRBJ2-7
clone size: NA
CDR3 protein: CASSLGGGLEQYF
CDR3 DNA: TGTGCCAGCTCACTGGGGGGGGGACTCGAGCAGTACTTC

V gene: TRBV6-5
D gene: TRBD1
J gene: TRBJ1-1
clone size: once
CDR3 protein: CASSYSQGANTEAFF
CDR3 DNA: TGTGCCAGCAGTTACTCGCAGGGGGCGAACACTGAAGCTTTCTTT

V gene: TRBV9
D gene: TRBD1
J gene: TRBJ2-7
clone size: NA
CDR3 protein: CASSVSSEGRQGMDEQYF
CDR3 DNA: TGTGCCAGCAGCGTAAGTTCAGAGGGACGACAGGGGATGGACGAGCAGTACTTC

V gene: TRBV6-5
D gene: TRBD2
J gene: TRBJ2-1
clone size: NA
CDR3 protein: CATTGAGGYNEQFF
CDR3 DNA: TGTGCCACGACCGGAGCGGGGGGTTACAATGAGCAGTTCTTC

V gene: TRBV7-6
D gene: TRBD2
J gene: TRBJ2-5
clone size: NA
CDR3 protein: CASSPIGTSGGAWETQYF
CDR3 DNA: TGTGCCAGCAGCCCTATCGGGACTAGCGGGGGGGCCTGGGAGACCCAGTACTTC

V gene: TRBV28
D gene: TRBD1
J gene: TRBJ1-2
clone size: NA
CDR3 protein: CASRHPSGTGTGGYTF
CDR3 DNA: TGTGCCAGCAGACACCCCTCCGGGACAGGGACGGGTGGCTACACCTTC

V gene: TRBV9
D gene: TRBD1
J gene: TRBJ2-5
clone size: NA
CDR3 protein: CASSVGTGTGETQYF
CDR3 DNA: TGTGCCAGCAGCGTAGGGACAGGGACTGGGGAGACCCAGTACTTC

V gene: TRBV2
D gene: TRBD2
J gene: TRBJ2-1
clone size: NA
CDR3 protein: CASSVSGLAGINEQFF
CDR3 DNA: TGTGCCAGCAGTGTGTCGGGACTAGCGGGGATCAATGAGCAGTTCTTC

V gene: TRBV15
D gene: NA
J gene: TRBJ2-7
clone size: NA
CDR3 protein: CATSRDMGPTPRYEQYF
CDR3 DNA: TGTGCCACCAGCAGAGATATGGGGCCTACCCCCCGATACGAGCAGTACTTC

V gene: TRBV27
D gene: TRBD2
J gene: TRBJ2-3
clone size: NA
CDR3 protein: CASSLRGADTQYF
CDR3 DNA: TGTGCCAGCAGTCTCCGGGGGGCAGATACGCAGTATTTT

V gene: TRBV21-1
D gene: NA
J gene: TRBJ2-7
clone size: NA
CDR3 protein: CASSKGSLSVRGSPYEQYF
CDR3 DNA: TGTGCCAGCAGCAAAGGCTCTTTGTCAGTTCGAGGATCTCCCTACGAGCAGTACTTC

V gene: TRBV27
D gene: NA
J gene: TRBJ2-1
clone size: NA
CDR3 protein: CASSLTSRMNNEQFF
CDR3 DNA: TGTGCCAGCAGTTTAACTAGTAGGATGAACAATGAGCAGTTCTTC

V gene: TRBV6-2/TRBV6-3
D gene: NA
J gene: TRBJ1-5
clone size: few
CDR3 protein: CASSYRLGGGNQPQHF
CDR3 DNA: TGTGCCAGCAGTTACCGACTCGGAGGGGGCAATCAGCCCCAGCATTTT

V gene: TRBV12-3/TRBV12-4
D gene: NA
J gene: TRBJ2-1
clone size: NA
CDR3 protein: CASSLSVYNEQFF
CDR3 DNA: TGTGCCAGCAGCCTCTCGGTTTACAATGAGCAGTTCTTC

V gene: TRBV5-1
D gene: TRBD1
J gene: TRBJ1-1
clone size: NA
CDR3 protein: CASSSPGQGKYEAFF
CDR3 DNA: TGCGCCAGCAGCTCCCCGGGACAGGGGAAATATGAAGCTTTCTTT

V gene: TRBV27
D gene: NA
J gene: TRBJ2-7
clone size: NA
CDR3 protein: CASSPVDLGGYEQYF
CDR3 DNA: TGTGCCAGCAGTCCCGTCGACCTGGGAGGTTACGAGCAGTACTTC

V gene: TRBV29-1
D gene: TRBD2
J gene: TRBJ2-1
clone size: NA
CDR3 protein: CSVAGLAGGSSYNEQFF
CDR3 DNA: TGCAGCGTCGCGGGACTAGCGGGAGGGAGCTCCTACAATGAGCAGTTCTTC

V gene: TRBV10-3
D gene: NA
J gene: TRBJ2-2
clone size: once
CDR3 protein: CAISELQGSTGELFF
CDR3 DNA: TGTGCCATCAGTGAGTTACAGGGAAGCACCGGGGAGCTGTTTTTT

V gene: TRBV4-1
D gene: TRBD2
J gene: TRBJ2-7
clone size: NA
CDR3 protein: CASSQEIGLAGVEQYF
CDR3 DNA: TGCGCCAGCAGCCAAGAAATCGGCCTAGCGGGAGTCGAGCAGTACTTC

V gene: TRBV7-2
D gene: NA
J gene: TRBJ1-3
clone size: NA
CDR3 protein: CASEEGGRNTIYF
CDR3 DNA: TGTGCCAGCGAGGAGGGAGGTAGAAACACCATATATTTT

V gene: TRBV3-1/TRBV3-2
D gene: TRBD1
J gene: TRBJ2-2
clone size: NA
CDR3 protein: CASSPTGQTETGELFF
CDR3 DNA: TGTGCCAGCAGCCCTACGGGACAGACTGAAACCGGGGAGCTGTTTTTT

V gene: TRBV10-3
D gene: TRBD1
J gene: TRBJ1-5
clone size: NA
CDR3 protein: CAISAYGQGSNQPQHF
CDR3 DNA: TGTGCCATCAGTGCCTACGGACAGGGAAGCAATCAGCCCCAGCATTTT

V gene: TRBV7-3
D gene: TRBD2
J gene: TRBJ2-1
clone size: NA
CDR3 protein: CASSLGTSGGKAFF
CDR3 DNA: TGTGCCAGCAGCTTAGGGACTAGCGGGGGGAAGGCGTTCTTC

V gene: TRBV7-2
D gene: NA
J gene: TRBJ1-1
clone size: NA
CDR3 protein: CASSPRTLGGLNTEAFF
CDR3 DNA: TGTGCCAGCAGCCCAAGGACCCTCGGGGGGCTGAACACTGAAGCTTTCTTT

V gene: TRBV5-1
D gene: NA
J gene: TRBJ1-1
clone size: NA
CDR3 protein: CASRETGGNTEAFF
CDR3 DNA: TGCGCCAGCAGGGAGACAGGCGGTAACACTGAAGCTTTCTTT

V gene: TRBV6-5
D gene: TRBD1
J gene: TRBJ2-7
clone size: NA
CDR3 protein: CASSISGRGQLRQYF
CDR3 DNA: TGTGCCAGCAGCATCTCCGGCAGGGGGCAGCTACGGCAGTACTTC